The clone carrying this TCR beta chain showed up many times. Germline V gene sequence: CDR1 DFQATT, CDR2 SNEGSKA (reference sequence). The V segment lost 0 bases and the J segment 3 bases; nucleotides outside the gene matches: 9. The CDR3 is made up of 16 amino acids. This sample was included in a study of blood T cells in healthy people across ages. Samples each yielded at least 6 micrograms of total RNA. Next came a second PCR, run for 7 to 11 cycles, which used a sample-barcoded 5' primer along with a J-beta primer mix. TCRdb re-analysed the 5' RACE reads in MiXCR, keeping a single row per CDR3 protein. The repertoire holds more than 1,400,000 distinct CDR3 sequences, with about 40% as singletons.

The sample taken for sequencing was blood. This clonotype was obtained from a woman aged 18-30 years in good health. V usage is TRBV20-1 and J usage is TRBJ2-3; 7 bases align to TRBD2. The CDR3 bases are TGCAGTGCTAGAGAGCCGGGGGGAGGTATTACAGATACGCAGTATTTT. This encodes CSAREPGGGITDTQYF.